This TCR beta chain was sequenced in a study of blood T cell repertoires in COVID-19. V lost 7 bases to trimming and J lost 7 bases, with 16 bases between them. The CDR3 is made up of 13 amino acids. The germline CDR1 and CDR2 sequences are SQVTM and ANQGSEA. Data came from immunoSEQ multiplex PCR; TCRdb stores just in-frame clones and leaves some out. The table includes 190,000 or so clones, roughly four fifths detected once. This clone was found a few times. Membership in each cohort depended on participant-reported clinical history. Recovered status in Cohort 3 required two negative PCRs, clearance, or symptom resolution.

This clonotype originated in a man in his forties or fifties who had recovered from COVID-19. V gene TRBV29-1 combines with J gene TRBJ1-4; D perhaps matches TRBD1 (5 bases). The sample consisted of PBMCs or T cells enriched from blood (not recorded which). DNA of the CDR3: TGCAGCGGCGGTGGGGGGGGAGGTGAAAAACTGTTTTTT. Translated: CSGGGGGGEKLFF.